This T cell receptor beta chain is from a study of T cell clonality in common variable immunodeficiency. Diagnosis required reduced IgG, IgA and/or IgM with specific antibody deficiency. Broader study findings: Reportedly, TCR beta sequences from common variable immunodeficiency showed fewer deletions and N-nucleotide insertions.

CDR1 SGHRS and CDR2 YFSETQ come from the germline V gene. The CDR3 extends over 16 amino acids. V lost 6 bases and J lost 3; bases outside the gene matches: 14. TCRdb's table, derived via immunoSEQ multiplex PCR, lists solely in-frame clones and lacks some. This sample's table has fewer than 10,000 clones. By frequency, this clone is medium-sized. Its antigen is currently unknown. The observed sequence ends 3 residues before the CDR3 terminus, with the missing tail filled in from the germline J gene. This TCR came from a human donor with common variable immunodeficiency. The sample comprised peripheral blood mononuclear cells. The J gene is TRBJ2-7, the V gene TRBV5-1, with 8 bases lining up with TRBD1. CDR3 amino acids: CASTFEGQVGFYEQYF. CDR3 DNA, as far as it was read: TGCGCCAGCACTTTTGAGGGACAGGTGGGTTTCTACGAG.